A single sample gave rise to the 32 T cell receptor beta chains below, sequenced in a study of T cells in Graves' hyperthyroidism and ophthalmopathy. RNA transcripts were the template for amplifying TCR beta CDR3 regions. When the TCR CDR3 underwent first-round RT-PCR, the HTBI primer set was used. TCRdb itself ran the multiplex PCR reads through MiXCR, one entry per CDR3 protein. The sample consists of hundreds of thousands of distinct CDR3 sequences, just over 35% of them appearing once. Sequenced: blood. The receptor source for this set is a middle-aged woman with Graves' hyperthyroidism.

This clonotype was found many times. At one boundary the junction diverges from the germline segment, which might be a read error. The rearrangement uses TRBV7-7 and TRBJ2-5; either TRBD1 or TRBD2 may fit D (7 bases each). This CDR3 region has 12 residues. CDR1 is SSHAT and CDR2 is FNYEAQ in the germline V gene (reference sequence). The CDR3 is CASSGTEGTQYF. In DNA form, the CDR3 reads TGTGCTAGCAGCGGGACAGAGGGGACCCAGTACTTC.

This clonotype was seen repeatedly, ten times or more. V usage is TRBV4-1 and J usage is TRBJ2-7, with TRBD1 identical over 8 bases. The CDR3 is 16 amino acids. Unmatched junction bases numbered 10, after V lost 1 base and J lost 5 bases. CDR1 is MGHRA, CDR2 YSYEKL, per germline. CDR3 bases: TGCGCCAGCAGCCAAGCCCTATGGACAGGGAGGCACGAGCAGTACTTC. It yields the protein CASSQALWTGRHEQYF.

This clonotype was counted many times. The genes are TRBV7-9 and TRBJ1-2, with a possible D match to TRBD1 (6 bases). Germline V CDR1 and CDR2: SEHNR, FQNEAQ (reference sequence). The V end was cut by 11 bases, the J end by 7 bases, with 20 bases between. The CDR3 consists of 13 residues. The CDR3 DNA reads as TGTGCCTTCCACACTAGGGGGGGAGGTGGCTACACCTTC. Translating it yields CAFHTRGGGGYTF.

This clonotype has only a few counts. The chain combines TRBV12-3 or TRBV12-4 with TRBJ2-7, with TRBD2 matching 8 bases. This CDR3 region has 15 residues. J gave up 2 bases and V 6 bases, and 9 bases lay outside the gene matches. CDR3 sequence reads: CASRSGRGAAYEQYF. CDR3 bases: TGTGCCAGCAGATCCGGGCGGGGGGCCGCCTACGAGCAGTACTTC.

This clonotype was counted ten times or more. V is TRBV29-1 and J is TRBJ2-5; the match to TRBD1 covers 7 bases. V was pared by 2 bases and J by 2 bases, with 2 bases of the junction left unmatched. Germline CDR1 and CDR2: SQVTM and ANQGSEA. The CDR3 consists of 13 residues. The CDR3 here is CSVERDRQETQYF. CDR3 DNA: TGCAGCGTTGAAAGGGACAGACAAGAGACCCAGTACTTC.

There are many counts of this clonotype. The chain joins TRBV9 to TRBJ2-7, with 7 bases that match TRBD1. Looked up from germline, CDR1 is SGDLS and CDR2 is YYNGEE. With V trimmed by 3 bases and J by 6 bases, 6 bases remained unmatched. CDR3 size: 13 residues. The CDR3 DNA is TGTGCCAGCAGCGCCACAGGGGTGGGCGAGCAGTACTTC. It is translated as CASSATGVGEQYF.

This clonotype has only one observation. The V gene is TRBV9, the J gene TRBJ1-2; tentatively, D is TRBD1 (6 bases). The V end lost 5 bases, the J end lost 4 bases, and 18 bases lay between the germline ends. Germline V gives CDR1 SGDLS, CDR2 YYNGEE. This CDR3 region has 15 residues. DNA of the CDR3: TGTGCCAGCAGTTCCCCCGGGACACAGATCTATGGCTACACCTTC. Amino acids: CASSSPGTQIYGYTF.

The V gene is TRBV7-8, the J gene TRBJ2-5, with 7 bases lining up with TRBD2. V was pared by 0 bases and J by 7 bases, with 11 bases of the junction left unmatched. Germline V gives CDR1 SGHVS, CDR2 FQNEAQ. CDR3 size: 16 residues. CDR3 in amino acids: CASSLATSESVGTQYF. CDR3 nucleotide sequence: TGTGCCAGCAGCTTAGCAACTAGCGAGAGTGTAGGGACCCAGTACTTC.

This clonotype was detected only a few times. V gene TRBV7-9 combines with J gene TRBJ2-1, with unresolved D. Germline V lookup: CDR1 SEHNR, CDR2 FQNEAQ (reference sequence). The CDR3 loop spans 11 amino acids. Trimming pared 1 base from V and 9 bases from J, leaving 4 bases between. The CDR3 here is CASSLGSEQFF. The CDR3 DNA sequence: TGTGCCAGCAGCTTAGGAAGTGAGCAGTTCTTC.

This clonotype was counted only a few times. The chain employs TRBV20-1 and TRBJ1-5, with D perhaps matching TRBD1 (6 bases). Germline assignment: CDR1 DFQATT and CDR2 SNEGSKA (reference sequence). This CDR3 has 15 amino acids. V was pared by 0 bases and J by 1 base, with 10 bases between. The CDR3 sequence is CSARDIQGSNQPQHF. DNA for the CDR3: TGCAGTGCTAGAGATATACAGGGAAGCAATCAGCCCCAGCATTTT.

The CDR3 sequence is CASSYSQYANYGYTF. CDR3 DNA sequence: TGTGCCAGCAGTTACTCACAGTACGCTAACTATGGCTACACCTTC. This chain uses TRBV6-5 with TRBJ1-2, with unresolved D. This CDR3 spans 15 amino acids. V lost 0 bases, J lost 0 bases, and 8 bases lay in between. Germline V gene data show CDR1 as MNHEY and CDR2 as SVGAGI.

The V and J genes are TRBV7-9 and TRBJ1-5; the D gene is possibly TRBD1 (5 bases). Trimming pared 2 bases from V and 2 bases from J, leaving 10 bases between. The CDR3 extends over 15 amino acids. CDR1 is SEHNR and CDR2 is FQNEAQ in the germline V gene (reference sequence). The CDR3 bases are TGTGCCAGCAGCTTAAACGGGGGAGGCAATCAGCCCCAGCATTTT. It is translated as CASSLNGGGNQPQHF.

This clonotype was picked up a small number of times. The chain couples TRBV4-3 to TRBJ1-2; D not certain. Germline V gene data show CDR1 as LGHNA and CDR2 as YSLEER. This CDR3 region has 14 residues. The V gene lost 3 bases and the J gene lost 8 bases, with 16 bases spanning the gap. CDR3 in amino acids: CASSQYGGMAGYTF. In nucleotides, the CDR3 is TGCGCCAGCAGCCAGTACGGAGGGATGGCGGGCTACACCTTC.

This clonotype was seen a handful of times. The chain links TRBV9 to TRBJ2-2, with 7 bases identical to TRBD2. J gave up 0 bases and V 8 bases, and 16 bases lay outside the gene matches. The germline V gene encodes CDR1 SGDLS and CDR2 YYNGEE. The CDR3 is 18 residues long. In DNA, the CDR3 is TGTGCCAGTATAGGGTCTCCCCCGGGAGGAGCGAACACCGGGGAGCTGTTTTTT. This sequence encodes CASIGSPPGGANTGELFF.

This clonotype was seen at least ten times. The genes are TRBV20-1 and TRBJ1-6; D gene unclear. The V gene's germline CDR1 is DFQATT and CDR2 SNEGSKA (reference sequence). The V and J ends lost 1 base and 5 bases respectively, with 12 bases between them. This CDR3 is 15 amino acids long. CDR3 residues: CSARGAGENNSPLHF. In DNA form, the CDR3 reads TGCAGTGCTAGAGGGGCAGGCGAAAATAATTCACCCCTCCACTTT.

The chain uses TRBV7-9 and TRBJ2-7; no reliable D call. The ends were cut back, 6 bases at V and 6 bases at J, with 12 bases in the middle. Germline assignment: CDR1 SEHNR and CDR2 FQNEAQ (reference sequence). This CDR3 comprises 12 residues. DNA for the CDR3: TGTGCCAGCAGTTTATTTGGGTTCGAGCAGTACTTC. The encoded protein is CASSLFGFEQYF. The whole variable domain, filled in from reference TRBV7-9 and TRBJ2-7, reads DTGVSQNPRHKITKRGQNVTFRCDPISEHNRLYWYRQTLGQGPEFLTYFQNEAQLEKSRLLSDRFSAERPKGSFSTLEIQRTEQGDSAMYLCASSLFGFEQYFGPGTRLTVT.

About this clonotype: A much more abundant neighbour one base away suggests this may be a read error. This chain uses TRBV7-8 with TRBJ1-4; 8 positions match TRBD1. Per germline, CDR1 SGHVS and CDR2 FQNEAQ. The CDR3 loop spans 14 amino acids. The CDR3: CTSSLDRVNEKLFF. As DNA, the CDR3 is TGTACCAGCAGCTTGGACAGGGTCAATGAAAAACTGTTTTTT.

This clonotype showed up just a few times. V and J are TRBV20-1 and TRBJ2-5; D is ambiguous. Germline CDR1 reads DFQATT; CDR2 reads SNEGSKA (reference sequence). Trimming stripped 0 bases from V and 3 bases from J, with 5 bases between. CDR3 length: 12 amino acids. CDR3 sequence reads: CSARDGEETQYF. CDR3 nucleotides: TGCAGTGCTAGAGATGGCGAAGAGACCCAGTACTTC.

This clonotype appeared many times. The chain links TRBV20-1 to TRBJ1-6; 7 bases are shared with TRBD1. J was trimmed by 5 bases and V by 0 bases; bases with no gene match: 7. Germline CDR1 is DFQATT and CDR2 is SNEGSKA (reference sequence). This CDR3 comprises 16 residues. DNA of the CDR3: TGCAGTGCTAGAGATACGGGACAGCTAAATAATTCACCCCTCCACTTT. Protein product: CSARDTGQLNNSPLHF.

This clonotype was observed a handful of times. The chain is built from TRBV7-2 and TRBJ2-7; TRBD1 or TRBD2 may be the D gene (5 bases each). V was pared by 5 bases and J by 7 bases, with 21 bases between. Germline lookup yields CDR1 SGHTA and CDR2 FQGNSA. The CDR3 extends over 15 amino acids. The CDR3 bases are TGTGCCAGCAGCCAAGTGAGTGGGGGTTCTCAGGAGCAGTACTTC. Its translation: CASSQVSGGSQEQYF.

This clonotype was observed a handful of times. This sequence joins TRBV2 and TRBJ2-7, with TRBD1 identical over 8 bases. From germline, CDR1 is SNHLY and CDR2 FYNNEI. Trimming cost V 6 bases and J 6 bases; bases outside gene matches: 10. This CDR3 has 14 amino acids. This chain's CDR3 is CASRDRDRPGEQYF. For the CDR3, the DNA is TGTGCCAGCAGGGACCGGGACAGGCCAGGCGAGCAGTACTTC.

This clonotype came up a few times. The genes are TRBV20-1 and TRBJ2-6, with 10 nucleotides matching TRBD1. V lost 3 bases, J lost 0 bases, and 5 bases stayed unmatched. The CDR3 extends over 17 amino acids. CDR1 and CDR2 from the germline V gene are DFQATT and SNEGSKA (reference sequence). In nucleotides, the CDR3 is TGCAGTGCTAGCGGGACAGGGGTTACCTCTGGGGCCAACGTCCTGACTTTC. This encodes CSASGTGVTSGANVLTF.

This chain links TRBV20-1 with TRBJ1-1; TRBD1 is a possible D gene (5 bases). The germline V gene encodes CDR1 DFQATT and CDR2 SNEGSKA (reference sequence). The CDR3 totals 14 residues. V lost 0 bases to trimming and J lost 2 bases, with 10 bases between them. The CDR3 loop is CSAREDTGNTEAFF. DNA for the CDR3: TGCAGTGCTAGAGAGGACACAGGAAACACTGAAGCTTTCTTT.

This chain links TRBV4-1 with TRBJ2-5; either TRBD1 or TRBD2 may supply D (5 bases each). Germline loops: CDR1 MGHRA, CDR2 YSYEKL. V lost 3 bases to trimming and J lost 1 base, with 21 bases between them. This CDR3 contains 18 residues. The CDR3 DNA is TGCGCCAGCAGCCAGGCTCCTTTGGGGCGGGTGCCCCAAGAGACCCAGTACTTC. This translates into CASSQAPLGRVPQETQYF.

This chain links TRBV19 with TRBJ1-2, with TRBD1 identical over 10 bases. V shed 7 bases, J shed 4 bases, and the junction held 6 bases outside the gene matches. The CDR3 runs 14 residues. Germline assignment: CDR1 LNHDA and CDR2 SQIVND (reference sequence). CDR3 nucleotides: TGTGCCAGTACTCGGGACAGGGGCGGCTATGGCTACACCTTC. Translation: CASTRDRGGYGYTF.

The chain couples TRBV9 to TRBJ1-6; unclear D gene. V shed 4 bases and J shed 0 bases, with 20 bases lying between them. The CDR3 sequence is 19 residues long. Germline V CDR1 and CDR2: SGDLS, YYNGEE. The CDR3 DNA reads as TGTGCCAGCAGCCCTTCGTCTGGCTCTGTTAGCTCCTATAATTCACCCCTCCACTTT. This sequence encodes CASSPSSGSVSSYNSPLHF.

The chain employs TRBV7-9 and TRBJ2-7; unclear D gene. The CDR3 runs to 15 residues. V lost 5 bases to trimming and J lost 2 bases, with 16 bases between them. Germline loops: CDR1 SEHNR, CDR2 FQNEAQ (reference sequence). CDR3 region: CASSQHASATYEQYF. CDR3 sequence (DNA): TGTGCCAGCAGCCAACACGCCTCCGCGACCTACGAGCAGTACTTC.

Ten or more counts support this clonotype. The chain couples TRBV10-3 to TRBJ2-5; no definite D call. Germline V lookup: CDR1 ENHRY, CDR2 SYGVKD. V lost 1 base and J 4 bases, leaving 4 bases between the germline ends. The CDR3 loop spans 12 amino acids. The CDR3 loop reads CAISELGETQYF. As DNA, the CDR3 is TGTGCCATCAGTGAGTTGGGAGAGACCCAGTACTTC.

This clonotype has a count of ten or more. The chain joins TRBV7-8 to TRBJ2-7, with D perhaps matching TRBD1 (5 bases). CDR3 size: 16 residues. The germline CDR1 and CDR2 sequences are SGHVS and FQNEAQ. Deletions cut 5 bases from V and 5 bases from J, with 22 bases between. The CDR3 loop reads CASSIPPSGIGDEQYF. The CDR3 DNA reads as TGTGCCAGCAGCATACCTCCTTCGGGCATAGGGGACGAGCAGTACTTC.

This clonotype was found many times. J is TRBJ1-2 and V is TRBV12-3 or TRBV12-4; 7 bases agree with TRBD1. V was pared by 6 bases and J by 8 bases, with 9 bases of the junction left unmatched. The CDR3 length is 13 residues. The CDR3 loop reads CASSQGVQRGYTF. The CDR3 DNA follows: TGTGCCAGCAGCCAGGGGGTCCAACGGGGCTACACCTTC.

This clonotype was picked up many times. The gene calls are TRBV20-1 and TRBJ1-3; D call uncertain. This CDR3 is built from 16 residues. CDR1 is DFQATT, CDR2 SNEGSKA, per germline (reference sequence). V dropped 0 bases and J dropped 0 bases, with 12 bases sitting between them. CDR3 protein: CSARDHGRNSGNTIYF. The CDR3 region has the DNA TGCAGTGCTAGAGATCACGGGCGTAACTCTGGAAACACCATATATTTT.

The rearrangement links TRBV6-4 to TRBJ1-2, with a weak D call TRBD1 (6 bases). The CDR3 covers 14 residues. CDR1 is MRHNA and CDR2 is SNTAGT in the germline V gene. The V end was cut by 4 bases, the J end by 4 bases, with 13 bases between. The chain's CDR3 is CASSAQGSGYGYTF. CDR3 in DNA: TGTGCCAGCAGTGCTCAGGGGTCGGGCTATGGCTACACCTTC.